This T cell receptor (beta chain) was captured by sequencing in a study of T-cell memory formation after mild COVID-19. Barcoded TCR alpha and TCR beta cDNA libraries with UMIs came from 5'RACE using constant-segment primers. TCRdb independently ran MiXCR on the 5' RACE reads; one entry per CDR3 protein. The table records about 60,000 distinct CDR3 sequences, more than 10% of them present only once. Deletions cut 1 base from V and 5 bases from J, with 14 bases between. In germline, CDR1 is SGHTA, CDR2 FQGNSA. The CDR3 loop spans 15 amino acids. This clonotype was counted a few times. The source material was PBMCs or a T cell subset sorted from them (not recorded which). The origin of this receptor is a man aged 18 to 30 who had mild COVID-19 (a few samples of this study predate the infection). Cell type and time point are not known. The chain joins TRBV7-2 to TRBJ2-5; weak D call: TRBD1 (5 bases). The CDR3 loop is CASSLVGRVAETQYF. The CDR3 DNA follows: TGTGCCAGCAGCTTAGTCGGCAGGGTGGCTGAGACCCAGTACTTC.